This entry lists 3 T cell receptor beta chains sequenced from one sample in a study of response to subunit inactivated influenza vaccine. TCRdb reanalysed the RT-PCR reads using MiXCR and keeps one entry per CDR3 protein. The sample consists of about half a million distinct CDR3 sequences, around 25% of them appearing once. The sample consisted of CD4+ T cells sorted from PBMCs, taken 5 days after vaccination. All receptors come from a man aged 45-65 years who received an inactivated influenza vaccine.

A few counts support this clonotype. The V and J genes are TRBV25-1 and TRBJ1-2; D gene unclear. V dropped 3 bases and J dropped 8 bases, with 7 bases sitting between them. Germline CDR1 is MGHDK and CDR2 is SYGVNS. The CDR3 covers 11 residues. The CDR3 DNA sequence: TGTGCCAGCAGTGATTTAGGCGGCTACACCTTC. It yields the protein CASSDLGGYTF.

This chain joins TRBV19 and TRBJ2-2; D remains ambiguous. The germline V gene has CDR1 LNHDA and CDR2 SQIVND (reference sequence). The V gene lost 3 bases and the J gene lost 4 bases, with 6 bases spanning the gap. The CDR3 covers 13 residues. DNA of the CDR3: TGTGCCAGTAGTATGGTGGGCACCGGGGAGCTGTTTTTT. The encoded protein is CASSMVGTGELFF.

This chain links TRBV9 with TRBJ2-7, with TRBD1 matching over 10 bases. J was trimmed by 5 bases and V by 0 bases; bases with no gene match: 8. Germline CDR1 reads SGDLS; CDR2 reads YYNGEE. The CDR3 is made up of 16 amino acids. CDR3 nucleotides: TGTGCCAGCAGCGTAGGAGCGGGACAGGGGTCCCACGAGCAGTACTTC. Its translation: CASSVGAGQGSHEQYF.